This TCR beta chain appears in the sequencing data of a study of identical twins (dated by TCRdb to about 2016). Regarding the complete study: To test whether fetal clonotypes persist, the study used deep sequencing on TCR alpha and beta repertoires from monozygotic twins, unrelated adults of various ages, and cord blood. Replicate twin experiments were performed at different times using different library preparation protocols to rule out contamination.

On this clonotype itself: Its antigen is still unknown. Base qualities are not recorded, but no much larger clone differs from it by a single base.

Only healthy Caucasian donors were included. The twin cohort comprised three pairs of female monozygotic twins, all aged about 18 to 29 years. Miltenyi CD45RO+ enrichment and human naive T-cell isolation kits were used to isolate memory (CD45RO+) and naive T cells from PBMC. The protocol used for the library was 5' RACE. The instrument given in TCRdb is Illumina HiSeq 2000. Template switching added a universal primer binding site, and the final cDNA carried a unique molecular identifier that allowed TCR cDNA molecules to be counted accurately. Specific primers in the conserved constant-segment region were used to synthesize first-strand cDNA for TCR alpha and beta chains. To control for contamination, each cDNA library was double barcoded with a SMART-Mk sample barcode plus Illumina barcodes. TruSeq adapter sequences, together with Illumina sample barcodes, were added in two successive PCR steps. Sequencing of the TCR alpha and beta cDNA libraries was done on the Illumina HiSeq platform using custom primers. On the authors' methods: Unique molecular identifiers were extracted from raw reads with MiGEC, and CDR3 positions were determined with MiXCR. For each individual, recombination models were inferred using an EM algorithm with the repgenHMM and IGoR tools. Shared clonotypes were analyzed with the tcR package in R, and sharing was normalized by the product of cloneset sizes. To study raw recombination free of thymic and clonal selection effects, out-of-frame nonproductive sequences were analyzed. Using fastp at Q25 and MiXCR, TCRdb reprocessed the public reads and kept productive beta chains. Under each unique CDR3 protein, matching rows form one entry showing the most common genes and DNA. These V and J calls rely on TCRdb rather than the paper's analysis. This sample gives a few hundred thousand distinct CDR3 sequences in total; roughly 13% of them show up just once. Jointly, the top ten make up around 4% of the sample.

Overall study results and their limits: In monozygotic twins, out-of-frame TCR alpha sharing was systematically underestimated by recombination models, although the models agreed with sharing between unrelated individuals. Out-of-frame TCR alpha sequences shared between twins showed an excess of low generation-probability sequences compared with coincidental sharing between unrelated individuals. Because the same donors could not be followed over many years, the conclusions depended on cross-sectional statistical analysis. Excess twin sharing in beta out-of-frame sequences was weaker because fewer shared sequences lowered the signal-to-noise ratio. Abundant cord blood beta clonotypes carried fewer insertions; young adult naive repertoires showed a weaker similar trend, while memory repertoires showed none. Invariant T cells such as MAIT and iNKT could partly confound zero-insertion analyses, though diverse VJ usage argued against this for most clonotypes.

V and J are trimmed by 7 bases and 5 bases, and the gene matches miss 12 bases of the junction. The CDR3 sequence holds 14 residues, the cysteine and phenylalanine included. Here the CDR3 DNA is all that survives: 42 bases in frame from base 1. Based on the germline V gene (reference sequence), the CDR1 and CDR2 sequences are DFQATT and SNEGSKA. The data were also submitted as part of a second study, on yellow fever vaccine responses in identical twins. That second publication adds: According to the authors, the vaccine-induced T cell response in identical twins seemed to be partly convergent and partly specific to each individual. The study precisely tracked vaccine-responding T cell clones in identical twins.

The TCR originated in a woman aged 18-29 years in good health. The V gene is TRBV20-1 and the J gene is TRBJ2-5; TRBD2 matches 8 bases in the middle. Sequencing was performed on memory (CD45RO+) T cells sorted from blood. Read against the paper, the sample's cell subset or site label means: CD45RO+ enriched T cells. The sequenced DNA: TGCAGTGGGGGGGTAGCGGGATCACGGGAGACCCAGTACTTC. Its amino acids are CSGGVAGSRETQYF.